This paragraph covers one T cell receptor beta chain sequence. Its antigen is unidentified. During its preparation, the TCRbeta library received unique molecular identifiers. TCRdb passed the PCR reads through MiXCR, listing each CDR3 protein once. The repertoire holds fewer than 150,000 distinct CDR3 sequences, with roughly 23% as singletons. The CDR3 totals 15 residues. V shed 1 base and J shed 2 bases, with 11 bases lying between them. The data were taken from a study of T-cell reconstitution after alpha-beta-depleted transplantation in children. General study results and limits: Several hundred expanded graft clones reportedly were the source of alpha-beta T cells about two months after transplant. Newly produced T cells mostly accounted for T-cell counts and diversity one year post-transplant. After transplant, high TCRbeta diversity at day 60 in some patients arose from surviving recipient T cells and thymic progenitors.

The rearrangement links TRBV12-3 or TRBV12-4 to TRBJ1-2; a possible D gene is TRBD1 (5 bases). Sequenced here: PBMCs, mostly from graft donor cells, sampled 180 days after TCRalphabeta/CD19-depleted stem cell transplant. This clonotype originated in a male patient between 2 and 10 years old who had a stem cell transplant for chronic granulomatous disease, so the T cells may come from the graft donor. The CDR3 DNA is TGTGCCAGCAGTTTAGGGTTGGGGACCAACTATGGCTACACCTTC. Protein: CASSLGLGTNYGYTF.